This TCR beta chain was recovered during a study of T cells in tuberculosis. Cells were sorted from thawed PBMC rested overnight and stained with GMM-loaded CD1B tetramer, viability dye and anti-CD3. C32 glucose monomycolate from Rhodococcus equi was loaded onto the CD1B tetramers. Tetramer-negative cells, around 110,000 per donor, were also sorted. This table comes from immunoSEQ multiplex PCR, and its TCRdb copy is limited to in-frame clones, with some not included. The table includes 60,000 or so clones, around 81% detected once. V was shortened by 0 bases and J by 8 bases, with 13 bases between the two germline ends. This CDR3 has 14 residues. Germline V lookup: CDR1 MRHNA, CDR2 SNTAGT.

Sequenced: CD1b-GMM tetramer-negative cells sorted from PBMCs. This chain links TRBV6-4 with TRBJ1-2, with no clear D. The clonotype was recovered from an adult woman with latent tuberculosis. The CDR3 coding sequence is TGTGCCAGCAGTGACTCGCGGGTACCGGGGGGCTACACCTTC. It specifies CASSDSRVPGGYTF.